These 20 T cell receptor beta chains share one sample of origin, sequenced in a study of cytomegalovirus exposure and HLA in healthy donors. Use of 60 Vbeta and 13 Jbeta primers characterized the PCR. Clones were sequenced by immunoSEQ multiplex PCR, and TCRdb holds only the in-frame ones, with some missing. The profile shows under 150,000 clones, approximately 80% of them singletons. The material sequenced was PBMCs. These receptors were collected from a boy between 2 and 15 years old in good health and CMV-seronegative.

This rearrangement joins TRBV29-1 to TRBJ2-2, with D unclear. This CDR3 has 11 residues. V lost 6 bases and J 6 bases, leaving 8 bases between the germline ends. The germline V gene has CDR1 SQVTM and CDR2 ANQGSEA. In nucleotides, the CDR3 is TGCAGCGTGATCGCGTCCGGGGAGCTGTTTTTT. The encoded protein is CSVIASGELFF.

The V gene is TRBV5-1, the J gene TRBJ2-3, with 8 bases matching TRBD2. The germline V gene has CDR1 SGHRS and CDR2 YFSETQ. V gave up 0 bases and J gave up 1 base; unmatched junction bases: 7. This CDR3 has 17 residues. This CDR3 reads CASSLALAGSRTDTQYF. The CDR3 nucleotides read TGCGCCAGCAGCTTGGCATTAGCGGGGTCCCGCACAGATACGCAGTATTTT.

The chain couples TRBV6-6 to TRBJ2-7; a possible D gene is TRBD2 (7 bases). CDR1 is MNHNY and CDR2 is SVGAGI in the germline V gene (reference sequence). This CDR3 comprises 15 residues. V was pared by 0 bases and J by 5 bases, with 14 bases between. The CDR3 loop reads CASSYSGGSGNEQYV. The CDR3 DNA is TGTGCCAGCAGTTACTCAGGGGGAAGCGGGAACGAGCAGTACGTC.

The rearrangement joins TRBV5-5 to TRBJ2-7, with D possibly matching TRBD1 (5 bases). The V gene's germline CDR1 is SGHKS and CDR2 YYEKEE (reference sequence). CDR3 size: 13 residues. V was cut by 1 base and J by 5 bases, with 10 bases left in between. As DNA, the CDR3 is TGTGCCAGCAGCTTGCAGGGTACCCACGAGCAGTACTTC. Its translation: CASSLQGTHEQYF.

V and J are TRBV19 and TRBJ1-3; possible D gene TRBD1, 6 bases. V lost 6 bases, J lost 2 bases, and 11 bases lay in between. Germline V lookup: CDR1 LNHDA, CDR2 SQIVND (reference sequence). This CDR3 is built from 14 residues. Written as DNA, the CDR3 is TGTGCCAGTAGGAGGGGGTCTACTGGAAACACCATATATTTT. Its translation: CASRRGSTGNTIYF.

The V gene is TRBV5-8, the J gene TRBJ2-5; 10 bases align to TRBD2. V shed 6 bases, J shed 5 bases, and the junction held 13 bases outside the gene matches. The CDR3 length is 16 residues. Germline CDR1 is SGHTS and CDR2 is YDEGEE. In DNA form, the CDR3 reads TGTGCCAGCACCTCGGGGGTAGCGGGGGGTTATGAGACCCAGTACTTC. Amino acid sequence: CASTSGVAGGYETQYF.

The rearrangement uses TRBV10-1 and TRBJ1-5; 7 bases fit TRBD1. V trimming: 5 bases; J trimming: 4 bases; junction bases outside the gene matches: 5. CDR3 length: 14 residues. CDR1 is WNHNN, CDR2 SYGVQD, per germline (reference sequence). CDR3 amino acids: CASSSGQPNQPQHF. CDR3 coding DNA: TGCGCCAGCAGTTCGGGACAGCCTAATCAGCCCCAGCATTTT.

V and J are TRBV15 and TRBJ2-7; tentatively, D is TRBD1 (5 bases). The CDR3 extends over 20 amino acids. The V end was cut by 0 bases, the J end by 4 bases, with 28 bases between. Per germline, CDR1 LNHNV and CDR2 YYDKDF (reference sequence). CDR3 in amino acids: CATSRDRLTGHWTKGYEQYV. In DNA form, the CDR3 reads TGTGCCACCAGCAGAGATAGATTAACAGGACATTGGACCAAGGGTTACGAGCAGTACGTC.

About this clone itself: A junction end diverges from the germline sequence, so it may reflect a read error. The chain couples TRBV7-9 to TRBJ1-1, with 7 bases that match TRBD1. From germline, CDR1 is SEHNR and CDR2 FQNEAQ (reference sequence). CDR3 length: 12 residues. The CDR3 nucleotides read TGTTCCAGCAGCCCCGGGACAGATGAAGCTTTCTTT. It is translated as CSSSPGTDEAFF.

This clone appeared once. V and J are TRBV6-1 and TRBJ1-1; TRBD1 agrees at 7 bases. This CDR3 has 14 residues. The germline gives CDR1 MNHNS, CDR2 SASEGT. The V segment lost 0 bases and the J segment 6 bases; nucleotides outside the gene matches: 4. The CDR3 DNA is TGTGCCAGCAGTGAAGCACAGGGGCGGTCTGAAGCTTTCTTT. Amino acid sequence: CASSEAQGRSEAFF.

The V gene is TRBV7-3, the J gene TRBJ2-1, with 8 bases aligning to TRBD1. Germline CDR1 SGHTA, CDR2 FQGTGA. The V segment lost 9 bases and the J segment 8 bases; nucleotides outside the gene matches: 15. The CDR3 runs to 15 residues. In nucleotides, the CDR3 is TGTGCCAGTAATTGGGGGACAGGCCTGAGGGATGAGCAGTTCTTC. Encoded protein: CASNWGTGLRDEQFF.

This chain links TRBV29-1 with TRBJ2-5; D is unresolved. The J call may be faulty, since TRBJ2-7 better matches the DNA end. The germline CDR1 and CDR2 sequences are SQVTM and ANQGSEA. The CDR3 is 12 amino acids. CDR3 sequence: CSVEAEPYEQYF. CDR3 nucleotides: TGCAGCGTTGAGGCGGAACCCTACGAGCAGTACTTC.

This sequence joins TRBV5-1 and TRBJ2-5, with D possibly TRBD1 on 6 matching bases. The ends were cut back, 0 bases at V and 7 bases at J, with 13 bases in the middle. This CDR3 has 14 amino acids. Germline lookup yields CDR1 SGHRS and CDR2 YFSETQ. The CDR3 is CASSLDRAEGTQYF. The DNA for the CDR3 is TGCGCCAGCAGCTTGGACAGGGCAGAAGGGACCCAGTACTTC.

The chain couples TRBV2 to TRBJ2-1; the match to TRBD2 covers 9 bases. The V segment lost 1 base and the J segment 3 bases; nucleotides outside the gene matches: 4. Germline lookup yields CDR1 SNHLY and CDR2 FYNNEI. This CDR3 contains 16 residues. CDR3 region: CASSEGLAGFYNEQFF. The CDR3 DNA reads as TGTGCCAGCAGTGAAGGTCTAGCGGGGTTCTACAATGAGCAGTTCTTC. Combining the CDR3 with reference TRBV2 and TRBJ2-1 gives the whole variable domain EPEVTQTPSHQVTQMGQEVILRCVPISNHLYFYWYRQILGQKVEFLVSFYNNEISEKSEIFDDQFSVERPDGSNFTLKIRSTKLEDSAMYFCASSEGLAGFYNEQFFGPGTRLTVL.

In this sample, this clone turned up once. The V call is TRBV18, the J call TRBJ2-2, with 7 bases lining up with TRBD1. Losses at the gene ends were 3 bases for V and 2 bases for J; bases not matched to a gene: 3. The CDR3 extends over 15 amino acids. Germline V gene lookup returns CDR1 KGHSH and CDR2 LQKENI. CDR3 in DNA: TGTGCCAGCTCACCGGGACAGAAAAACACCGGGGAGCTGTTTTTT. Translation gives CASSPGQKNTGELFF.

The V call is TRBV5-6, the J call TRBJ1-2; TRBD1 agrees at 7 bases. Per the germline V gene, CDR1 is SGHDT and CDR2 is YYEEEE. This CDR3 spans 14 amino acids. V shed 1 base and J 8 bases; nucleotides not matched to a gene: 8. The CDR3 spells CASSLLDRAEGYTF. The CDR3 region has the DNA TGTGCCAGCAGCTTGCTTGACAGGGCGGAAGGCTACACCTTC.

This clone showed up just a few times. The CDR3: CATSRAGGQGSSEAFF. CDR3 bases: TGTGCCACCAGCAGAGCGGGGGGACAGGGTTCGTCTGAAGCTTTCTTT. This chain links TRBV15 with TRBJ1-1; 9 bases agree with TRBD1. Germline CDR1 reads LNHNV; CDR2 reads YYDKDF (reference sequence). This CDR3 region has 16 residues. The V gene end was trimmed by 1 base and the J gene end by 6 bases; junction bases not matched to a gene: 9.

This clone has a handful of counts. The chain is built from TRBV10-2 and TRBJ2-1, with 13 bases identical to TRBD2. The junction had 9 bases not matched to a gene; V was cut back by 10 bases and J by 9 bases. Germline CDR1 WSHSY, CDR2 SAAADI. The CDR3 has 14 residues. This chain's CDR3 is CATRGTSGDSEQFF. CDR3 coding DNA: TGCGCCACCCGCGGGACTAGCGGGGACTCTGAGCAGTTCTTC.

The chain joins TRBV2 to TRBJ2-3; 8 positions match TRBD1. With V trimmed by 3 bases and J by 2 bases, 4 bases remained unmatched. Germline lookup yields CDR1 SNHLY and CDR2 FYNNEI. This CDR3 has 15 residues. CDR3 region: CASSETGAITDTQYF. The DNA of the CDR3 is TGTGCCAGCAGTGAGACAGGGGCGATCACAGATACGCAGTATTTT.

The gene calls are TRBV5-6 and TRBJ2-4; maybe TRBD2 (6 bases). The CDR3 is 19 amino acids. Germline CDR1 SGHDT, CDR2 YYEEEE. V gave up 4 bases and J gave up 1 base, with 24 bases separating them. CDR3 sequence reads: CASSQGLSVFGGAKNIQYF. For the CDR3, the DNA is TGTGCCAGCAGCCAGGGACTTTCCGTCTTTGGGGGGGCCAAAAACATTCAGTACTTC.